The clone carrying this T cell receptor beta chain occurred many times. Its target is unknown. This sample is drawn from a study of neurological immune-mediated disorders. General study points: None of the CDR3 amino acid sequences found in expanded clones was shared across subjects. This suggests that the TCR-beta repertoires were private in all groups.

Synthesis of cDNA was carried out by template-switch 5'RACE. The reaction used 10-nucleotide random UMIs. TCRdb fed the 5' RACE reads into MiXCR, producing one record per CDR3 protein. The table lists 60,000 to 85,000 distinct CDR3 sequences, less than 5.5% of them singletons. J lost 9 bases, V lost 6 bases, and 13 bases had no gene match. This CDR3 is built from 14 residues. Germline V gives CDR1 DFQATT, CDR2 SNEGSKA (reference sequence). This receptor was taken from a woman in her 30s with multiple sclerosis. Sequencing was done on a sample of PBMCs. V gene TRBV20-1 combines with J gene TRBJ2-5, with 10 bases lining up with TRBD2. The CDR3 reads CSAEGTSEISAQYF. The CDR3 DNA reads TGCAGTGCAGAGGGGACTAGCGAGATCTCGGCCCAGTACTTC.